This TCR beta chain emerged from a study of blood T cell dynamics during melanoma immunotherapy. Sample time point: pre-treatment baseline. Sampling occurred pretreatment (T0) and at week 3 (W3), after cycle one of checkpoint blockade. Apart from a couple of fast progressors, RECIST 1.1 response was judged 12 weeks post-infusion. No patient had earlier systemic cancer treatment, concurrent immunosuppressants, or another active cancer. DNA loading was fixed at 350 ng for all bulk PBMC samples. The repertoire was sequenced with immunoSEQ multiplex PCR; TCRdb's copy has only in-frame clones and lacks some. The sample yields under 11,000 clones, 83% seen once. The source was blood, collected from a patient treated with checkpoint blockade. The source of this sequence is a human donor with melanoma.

Written as DNA, the CDR3 is TGTGCCAGCTCGATAGGGACAGCCAATCAGCCCCAGCATTTT. Its translation is CASSIGTANQPQHF. The genes are TRBV18 and TRBJ1-5, with 7 bases lining up with TRBD1. This CDR3 is 14 amino acids long. The trim removed 6 bases at V and 3 bases at J, leaving 5 bases unmatched. Germline CDR1 KGHSH, CDR2 LQKENI.